This passage covers 5 T cell receptor beta chains from one sample sequenced in a study of T cell responses to AZD1222 COVID-19 vaccine. Using immunoSEQ multiplex PCR, the repertoire was profiled, and TCRdb retains in-frame clones only, with some absent. The sample includes 100,000 to 120,000 clones, roughly 92% seen only once; the top ten take more than 2%. Sequencing was performed on peripheral blood, taken 28 days after the second AZD1222 dose. The receptors were gathered from an adult who received the AZD1222 COVID-19 vaccine.

This chain uses TRBV29-1 with TRBJ1-1; D is perhaps TRBD1 (5 bases). CDR3 size: 13 residues. Germline V gene sequence: CDR1 SQVTM, CDR2 ANQGSEA. Trimming shortened V by 4 bases and J by 5 bases, and 14 bases separated the two germline ends. The CDR3 DNA follows: TGCAGCGTTGCTTCCAGGGTAGGAACTGAAGCTTTCTTT. Translating it yields CSVASRVGTEAFF.

The V and J genes are TRBV5-1 and TRBJ2-3, with TRBD2 matching over 8 bases. After removal of 0 bases from V and 1 base from J, the junction contained 4 bases not matched to a gene. Germline loops: CDR1 SGHRS, CDR2 YFSETQ. The CDR3 runs 16 residues. The CDR3, as DNA: TGCGCCAGCAGCTTGGCCCCTAGCGGGCGCACAGATACGCAGTATTTT. Translation gives CASSLAPSGRTDTQYF.

The chain has TRBV12-3 or TRBV12-4 and TRBJ2-7; D is unresolved. This CDR3 spans 13 amino acids. V was cut by 6 bases and J by 0 bases, with 9 bases left in between. CDR3 nucleotide sequence: TGTGCCAGCAGCCCATTCTACTCCTACGAGCAGTACTTC. It codes for CASSPFYSYEQYF.

CDR3 DNA sequence: TGTGCCAGCAGTTACGGGTTTATTAGCAATCAGCCCCAGCATTTT. Protein product: CASSYGFISNQPQHF. This chain links TRBV6-2 or TRBV6-3 with TRBJ1-5; D unclear. The germline V and J ends were trimmed by 2 bases and 0 bases, with 8 bases remaining between them. Germline V gene data show CDR1 as MNHEY and CDR2 as SVGEGT. The CDR3 totals 15 residues.

The CDR3 sequence is CATKTSSSTDTQYF. The CDR3 DNA is TGTGCCACCAAGACTAGTTCTAGCACAGATACGCAGTATTTT. This rearrangement joins TRBV2 to TRBJ2-3, with TRBD2 as a possible D gene (6 bases). V gave up 10 bases and J gave up 0 bases, with 14 bases separating them. This CDR3 is 14 amino acids long. Germline V gives CDR1 SNHLY, CDR2 FYNNEI.